What follows is one TCR beta chain and its context. This specimen belongs to a study of T cells in tuberculosis. Study-wide results and limits: T cells binding CD1B-GMM tetramer weakly possibly escaped the sort.

Sequencing of TCR-alpha and TCR-beta chains was unpaired. The data were produced by immunoSEQ multiplex PCR, yet TCRdb's version contains in-frame clones alone and is incomplete. The sample yields 80,000 to 100,000 clones, just over 90% seen once. CDR3 length equals 15 residues. V lost 6 bases and J lost 1; bases outside the gene matches: 5. Germline loops: CDR1 ENHRY, CDR2 SYGVKD. Thawed, overnight-rested PBMC were stained with GMM-loaded CD1B tetramer, viability dye and anti-CD3, then sorted. C32 glucose monomycolate from Rhodococcus equi was loaded onto the CD1B tetramers. PBMC for tetramer sorting were first depleted of CD14-expressing monocytes. Each donor contributed roughly 96,000 sorted tetramer-negative cells.

The sequence derives from an adult woman with latent tuberculosis. The chain employs TRBV10-3 and TRBJ2-2, with 7 bases lining up with TRBD1. The sample taken for sequencing was CD1b-GMM tetramer-negative cells sorted from PBMCs. CDR3 region: CAISLQGRNTGELFF. The DNA of the CDR3 is TGTGCCATCAGCCTACAGGGGAGGAACACCGGGGAGCTGTTTTTT.